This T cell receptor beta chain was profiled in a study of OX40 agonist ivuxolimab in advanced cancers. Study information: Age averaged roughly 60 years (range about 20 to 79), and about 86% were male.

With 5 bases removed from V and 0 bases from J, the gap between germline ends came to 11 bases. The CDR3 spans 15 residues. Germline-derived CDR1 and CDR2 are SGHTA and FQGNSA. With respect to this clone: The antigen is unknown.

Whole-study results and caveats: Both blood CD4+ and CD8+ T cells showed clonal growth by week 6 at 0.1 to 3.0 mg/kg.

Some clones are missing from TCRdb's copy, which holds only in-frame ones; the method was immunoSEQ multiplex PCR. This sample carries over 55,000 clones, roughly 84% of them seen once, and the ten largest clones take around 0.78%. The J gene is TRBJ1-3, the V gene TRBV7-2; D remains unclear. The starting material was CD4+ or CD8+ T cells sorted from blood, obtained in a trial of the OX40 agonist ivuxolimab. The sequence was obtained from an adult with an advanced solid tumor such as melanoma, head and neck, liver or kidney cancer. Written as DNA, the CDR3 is TGTGCCAGCAGCCCGGTCCGTTTCTCTGGAAACACCATATATTTT. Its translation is CASSPVRFSGNTIYF.